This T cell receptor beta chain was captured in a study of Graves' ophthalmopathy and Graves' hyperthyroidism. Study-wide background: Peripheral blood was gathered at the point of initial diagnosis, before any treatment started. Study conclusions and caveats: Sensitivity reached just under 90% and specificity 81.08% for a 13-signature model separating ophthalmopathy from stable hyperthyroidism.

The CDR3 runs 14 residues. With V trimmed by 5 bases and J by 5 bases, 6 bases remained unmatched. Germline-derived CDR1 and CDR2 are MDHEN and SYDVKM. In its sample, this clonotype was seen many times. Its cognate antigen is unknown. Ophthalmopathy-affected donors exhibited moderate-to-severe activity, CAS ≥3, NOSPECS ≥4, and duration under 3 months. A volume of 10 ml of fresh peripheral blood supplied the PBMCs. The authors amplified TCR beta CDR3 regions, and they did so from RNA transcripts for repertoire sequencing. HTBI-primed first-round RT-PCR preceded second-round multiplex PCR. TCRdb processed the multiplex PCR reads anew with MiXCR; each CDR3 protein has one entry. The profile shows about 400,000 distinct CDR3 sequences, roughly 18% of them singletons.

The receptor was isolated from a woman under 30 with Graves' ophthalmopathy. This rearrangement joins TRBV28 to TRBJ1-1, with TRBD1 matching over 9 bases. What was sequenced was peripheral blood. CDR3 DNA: TGTGCCAGCAGTCTTCGGACAGGGGAGACTGAAGCTTTCTTT. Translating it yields CASSLRTGETEAFF.